This record concerns one T cell receptor (beta chain) sequence. The antigen is unknown. RNA was extracted with the RNeasy kit, and a quantity of roughly 0.5 to 1 ug was reverse transcribed using random hexamers. Amplification of the TCR beta CDR3 was carried out by immunoSEQ multiplex PCR, which spanned a total of 54 Vbeta and 13 Jbeta segments. TCRdb reanalysed the immunoSEQ multiplex PCR reads using MiXCR and keeps one entry per CDR3 protein. The sample holds around 200,000 distinct CDR3 sequences, 85% to 95% seen once. Trimming took 2 bases from V and 0 from J, leaving 13 bases between them. The CDR3 consists of 16 residues. Germline CDR1 reads MGHRA; CDR2 reads YSYEKL. Sequencing targeted TCR beta in blood CD8+ and CD4+ T cells. The data stem from a study of CD8 T cells in Susac syndrome. Whole-study findings and limits: A relatively small number of individuals underwent TCR sequencing and HLA analysis.

The source of this sequence is a human donor in good health. Material for sequencing was CD4+ T cells from PBMCs. The chain combines TRBV4-1 with TRBJ1-1; perhaps TRBD1 as D (5 bases). The CDR3 DNA reads as TGCGCCAGCAGCCAACGTCCTTCAGGGATGAACACTGAAGCTTTCTTT. Translating gives CASSQRPSGMNTEAFF.